This T cell receptor (beta chain) was obtained from a study of shared clonotypes between healthy human individuals. Concerning this clone itself: Its antigen is undetermined.

Overall study results and limits: For naive CD4 cells, approximately 5% of clonotypes were shared across a few donors. The study generally estimated greater richness for naive than memory subsets.

The V end was cut by 1 base, the J end by 6 bases, with 12 bases between. Germline-derived CDR1 and CDR2 are MDHEN and SYDVKM. This CDR3 is 15 amino acids long. The method was immunoSEQ multiplex PCR; TCRdb's version includes in-frame clones alone and lacks a portion of them. The sample records millions of clones, approximately 95% being singletons. Naive CD8 cells were CD45RO-negative, positively selected for CCR7, excluding terminally differentiated effector memory CD45RA+ cells. The chain joins TRBV28 to TRBJ2-2; no reliable D call. The specimen was naive CD8+ T cells sorted from blood. This sequence was found in a man in his late teens or twenties in good health. The CDR3 loop reads CASSLFVVNPGELFF. In nucleotides, the CDR3 is TGTGCCAGCAGTTTATTCGTCGTCAATCCCGGGGAGCTGTTTTTT.